This T cell receptor (beta chain) stems from a study of blood T cell repertoires in COVID-19. Whole-study context: COVID-19 samples, acute and convalescent, were from the United States, Italy and Spain.

Donors were grouped by their self-reported clinical history. Libraries were prepared by immunoSEQ multiplex PCR; TCRdb keeps only in-frame clonotypes and omits some of them. The sample records 390,000 or so clones, roughly four fifths being singletons. Per germline, CDR1 LNHDA and CDR2 SQIVND (reference sequence). The CDR3 covers 15 residues. Trimming cost V 5 bases and J 4 bases; bases outside gene matches: 8. The V and J genes are TRBV19 and TRBJ2-1, with 7 nucleotides matching TRBD1. The specimen sequenced was PBMCs or T cells enriched from blood (not recorded which). The TCR sequence derives from a woman between 50 and 59 years old who had recovered from COVID-19. CDR3 bases: TGTGCCAGTAGTGCTTCCGGGACAGCGTACAATGAGCAGTTCTTC. Residues: CASSASGTAYNEQFF.